Presented here are 17 T cell receptor beta chains from one specimen sequenced in a study of T-cell reconstitution after alpha-beta-depleted transplantation in children. Researchers prepared the TCRbeta library using unique molecular identifiers, the study reports. TCRdb itself ran the PCR reads through MiXCR, one entry per CDR3 protein. The sample contains 250,000 to 300,000 distinct CDR3 sequences, roughly a tenth of which appear only once. The sample consisted of PBMCs, taken before TCRalphabeta/CD19-depleted stem cell transplant. The receptors were sampled from a boy under two years old with acute myeloid leukemia, due to receive a stem cell transplant.

In this sample, this clonotype turned up many times. The rearrangement joins TRBV14 to TRBJ2-3; D is ambiguous. In germline, CDR1 is SGHDN, CDR2 FVKESK. The ends were cut back, 0 bases at V and 2 bases at J, with 9 bases in the middle. The CDR3 totals 15 residues. The CDR3 nucleotides read TGTGCCAGCAGCCAAGATAGGGTAGTCACAGATACGCAGTATTTT. It yields the protein CASSQDRVVTDTQYF. The full variable domain, with the rest looked up from reference TRBV14 and TRBJ2-3, is EAGVTQFPSHSVIEKGQTVTLRCDPISGHDNLYWYRRVMGKEIKFLLHFVKESKQDESGMPNNRFLAERTGGTYSTLKVQPAELEDSGVYFCASSQDRVVTDTQYFGPGTRLTVL.

The chain joins TRBV19 to TRBJ2-1; 12 bases line up with TRBD2. Germline CDR1 LNHDA, CDR2 SQIVND (reference sequence). This CDR3 contains 17 residues. Trimming cost V 5 bases and J 2 bases; bases outside gene matches: 7. For the CDR3, the DNA is TGTGCCAGTAGTCCTAGACTAGCGGGGGACCCCTACAATGAGCAGTTCTTC. It encodes CASSPRLAGDPYNEQFF.

This clonotype was recorded at least ten times. The chain joins TRBV28 to TRBJ2-7; 10 nucleotides agree with TRBD2. CDR3 length: 15 residues. Trimming removed 2 bases from V and 3 bases from J; junction bases left unmatched: 4. Germline CDR1 is MDHEN and CDR2 is SYDVKM. The CDR3 region has the DNA TGTGCCAGCAGTTTAATTAGCGGGAGGATCTACGAGCAGTACTTC. This sequence encodes CASSLISGRIYEQYF.

This clonotype occurred many times. The chain joins TRBV4-2 to TRBJ1-5; D not certain. This CDR3 is built from 18 residues. The germline V gene encodes CDR1 LGHNA and CDR2 YNFKEQ. V lost 0 bases, J lost 0 bases, and 15 bases lay in between. The CDR3 sequence: CASSQEWQPLYSNQPQHF. For the CDR3, the DNA is TGTGCCAGCAGCCAAGAATGGCAGCCCTTATATAGCAATCAGCCCCAGCATTTT.

Ten or more counts support this clonotype. The chain joins TRBV5-1 to TRBJ2-2; D is ambiguous. V lost 5 bases, J lost 5 bases, and 4 bases lay in between. CDR1 SGHRS and CDR2 YFSETQ come from the germline V gene. CDR3 length: 11 amino acids. The CDR3 sequence is CASRITGELFF. The CDR3, as DNA: TGCGCCAGCAGAATTACCGGGGAGCTGTTTTTT.

Ten or more counts support this clonotype. DNA for the CDR3: TGTGCCAGCAGCTTCGGGCTAGCGGGACTATACGAGCAGTACTTC. It specifies CASSFGLAGLYEQYF. The rearrangement links TRBV7-9 to TRBJ2-7; 9 bases are shared with TRBD2. Germline V lookup: CDR1 SEHNR, CDR2 FQNEAQ (reference sequence). This CDR3 comprises 15 residues. V lost 3 bases to trimming and J lost 4 bases; unmatched junction nucleotides: 7.

CDR3 in amino acids: CATRDRGSPHEQYF. DNA of the CDR3: TGTGCCACCAGGGACAGGGGGTCTCCCCACGAGCAGTACTTC. The chain is built from TRBV19 and TRBJ2-7; 11 bases line up with TRBD1. Germline CDR1 is LNHDA and CDR2 is SQIVND (reference sequence). J lost 5 bases, V lost 10 bases, and 10 bases had no gene match. The CDR3 runs 14 residues.

This clonotype was detected many times. V and J are TRBV7-3 and TRBJ2-1, with 7 bases identical to TRBD2. Per germline, CDR1 SGHTA and CDR2 FQGTGA. CDR3 length: 13 residues. V was pared by 4 bases and J by 9 bases, with 6 bases of the junction left unmatched. CDR3 amino acids: CASSSGLVGEQFF. In nucleotides, the CDR3 is TGTGCCAGCAGCTCCGGACTAGTGGGTGAGCAGTTCTTC.

This clonotype came up many times. J is TRBJ2-7 and V is TRBV29-1; 7 positions agree with TRBD1. The CDR3 runs to 13 residues. CDR1 is SQVTM, CDR2 ANQGSEA, per germline. V lost 6 bases, J lost 6 bases, and 11 bases stayed unmatched. The CDR3 nucleotides are TGCAGCGTCGCCGAGACAGGGAGCTCCGAGCAGTACTTC. Protein sequence: CSVAETGSSEQYF.

The chain couples TRBV14 to TRBJ2-1; TRBD2 agrees at 9 bases. The trim removed 4 bases at V and 9 bases at J, leaving 7 bases unmatched. In germline, CDR1 is SGHDN, CDR2 FVKESK. The CDR3 is 14 amino acids. Written as DNA, the CDR3 is TGTGCCAGCAGCCCGGGACTAGCAGTCGGTGAGCAGTTCTTC. Its translation: CASSPGLAVGEQFF.

This clonotype was observed many times. The chain couples TRBV28 to TRBJ2-1; 8 bases line up with TRBD2. The length of the CDR3 is 17 residues. Germline-derived CDR1 and CDR2 are MDHEN and SYDVKM. Losses at the gene ends were 5 bases for V and 5 bases for J; bases not matched to a gene: 14. CDR3 nucleotide sequence: TGTGCCAGCAGTCCCCCCCCTCGGACTAGCCCGGACAATGAGCAGTTCTTC. This codes for CASSPPPRTSPDNEQFF.

In its sample, this clonotype was seen many times. The chain joins TRBV7-9 to TRBJ1-1, with D possibly TRBD1 on 6 matching bases. The CDR3 spans 14 residues. The V and J ends lost 6 bases and 5 bases respectively, with 16 bases between them. CDR1 is SEHNR and CDR2 is FQNEAQ in the germline V gene (reference sequence). The CDR3 here is CASRLQGSETEAFF. CDR3 DNA sequence: TGTGCCAGCAGACTACAGGGTTCGGAAACTGAAGCTTTCTTT.

About this clonotype: A much larger clone is a single base away; this may be a read error. The V gene is TRBV20-1, the J gene TRBJ2-1; 8 positions agree with TRBD2. The trim removed 8 bases at V and 7 bases at J, leaving 10 bases unmatched. Germline V gene sequence: CDR1 DFQATT, CDR2 SNEGSKA (reference sequence). The CDR3 totals 13 residues. CDR3 region: CSPYSGLANEQFF. The CDR3 nucleotides read TGCAGTCCTTATAGCGGACTAGCAAATGAGCAGTTCTTC.

About this clonotype itself: A read error may explain this, as a much larger clone is one base away. This sequence joins TRBV7-2 and TRBJ2-5, with 8 bases lining up with TRBD2. Looked up from germline, CDR1 is SGHTA and CDR2 is FQGNSA. The CDR3 is 15 residues long. The CDR3, as DNA: TGTGCCAGCAGCTTACTAGCGGGCGGAGGAGAGACCAAGTACTTC. It yields the protein CASSLLAGGGETKYF.

This clonotype showed up many times. This chain uses TRBV20-1 with TRBJ2-5, with 10 bases identical to TRBD2. Trimming took 5 bases from V and 4 from J; bases not matched to a gene: 4. Per the germline V gene, CDR1 is DFQATT and CDR2 is SNEGSKA (reference sequence). The length of the CDR3 is 13 residues. CDR3 in DNA: TGCAGTGCTGGGCCTAGCGGGGGAGAGACCCAGTACTTC. Its translation is CSAGPSGGETQYF.

Many counts were recorded for this clonotype. The rearrangement links TRBV7-2 to TRBJ2-1; TRBD2 aligns across 8 bases. This CDR3 comprises 17 residues. V lost 4 bases, J lost 0 bases, and 8 bases stayed unmatched. Per the germline V gene, CDR1 is SGHTA and CDR2 is FQGNSA. In nucleotides, the CDR3 is TGTGCCAGCAGCTCCCAGGTAGCGGGACACTCCTACAATGAGCAGTTCTTC. Protein product: CASSSQVAGHSYNEQFF.

This clonotype was seen ten or more times. This chain uses TRBV28 with TRBJ2-5; 10 bases fit TRBD1. Per germline, CDR1 MDHEN and CDR2 SYDVKM. V was pared by 6 bases and J by 10 bases, with 8 bases of the junction left unmatched. The CDR3 runs 13 residues. CDR3 region: CASSWDRGAGQYF. The CDR3 region has the DNA TGTGCCAGCAGCTGGGACAGGGGAGCGGGCCAGTACTTC. Drawing the rest from reference TRBV28 and TRBJ2-5, the complete variable domain is DVKVTQSSRYLVKRTGEKVFLECVQDMDHENMFWYRQDPGLGLRLIYFSYDVKMKEKGDIPEGYSVSREKKERFSLILESASTNQTSMYLCASSWDRGAGQYFGPGTRLLVL.